Listed below are T cell receptor beta chains from one sample, sequenced in a study of vaccination and CD4 T cells after COVID-19. One entry per CDR3 protein, called by TCRdb with MiXCR from the PCR reads. This sample has 7,500 to 9,500 distinct CDR3 sequences, with around 64% found just once. These receptors' antigens are unknown. Sample: CD4+ T cells from blood, cultured in vitro. Receptors originate from a human donor who had recovered from COVID-19. CDR3s include the opening cysteine and the closing phenylalanine or tryptophan. The order of the fields is CDR3 protein, CDR3 DNA, D gene, J gene, V gene, clone size. D genes are given only for firm matches. For some rows the clone size is stated as once, few or many, or as a class when expanded; others skip it.

CSVNTGNTQYF TGCAGCGTAAACACAGGGAATACGCAGTATTTT NA TRBJ2-3 TRBV29-1 once
CASSLQGVPYNEQFF TGTGCCAGCAGCCTACAGGGGGTACCCTACAATGAGCAGTTCTTC TRBD1 TRBJ2-1 TRBV7-2 NA
CASSYSKANQPQHF TGTGCCAGCAGTTACTCGAAGGCCAATCAGCCCCAGCATTTT NA TRBJ1-5 TRBV6-2/TRBV6-3 NA
CASSFPGQGNTGELFF TGTGCCAGCAGCTTTCCGGGACAGGGGAACACCGGGGAGCTGTTTTTT TRBD1 TRBJ2-2 TRBV5-4 NA
CASSIQGNTEAFF TGTGCCAGCAGCATACAGGGGAACACTGAAGCTTTCTTT NA TRBJ1-1 TRBV6-1 few
CASTAGDYGYTF TGTGCCAGCACAGCAGGGGACTATGGCTACACCTTC NA TRBJ1-2 TRBV25-1 NA
CASRRDRGFTETQYF TGTGCCAGCAGAAGAGACAGGGGGTTTACTGAGACCCAGTACTTC TRBD1 TRBJ2-5 TRBV7-2 NA
CSAGRLAGSTDTQYF TGCAGTGCTGGCAGACTAGCGGGTAGCACAGATACGCAGTATTTT TRBD2 TRBJ2-3 TRBV20-1 once
CASSPRMGGGNTGELFF TGTGCCAGCAGCCCCCGGATGGGGGGGGGAAACACCGGGGAGCTGTTTTTT TRBD2 TRBJ2-2 TRBV7-2 NA
CASSLGVQGNTEAFF TGTGCCAGCAGTTTAGGGGTACAGGGGAACACTGAAGCTTTCTTT NA TRBJ1-1 TRBV27 few